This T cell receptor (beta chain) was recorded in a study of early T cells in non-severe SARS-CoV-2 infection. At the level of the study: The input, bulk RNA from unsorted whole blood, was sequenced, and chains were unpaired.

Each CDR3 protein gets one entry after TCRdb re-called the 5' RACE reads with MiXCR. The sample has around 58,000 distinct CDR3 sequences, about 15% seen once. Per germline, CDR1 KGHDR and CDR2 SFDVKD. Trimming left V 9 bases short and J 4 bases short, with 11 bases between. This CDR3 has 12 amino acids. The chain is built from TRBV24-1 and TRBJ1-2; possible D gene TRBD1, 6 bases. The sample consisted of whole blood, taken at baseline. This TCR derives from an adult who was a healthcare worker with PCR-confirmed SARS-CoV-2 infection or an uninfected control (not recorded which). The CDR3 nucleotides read TGTGCCACCCAGGGGCTCGGCTATGGCTACACCTTC. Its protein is CATQGLGYGYTF.